Described below is a single TCR beta chain sequence and its context. Its specificity is not known. TCRdb's copy holds only in-frame clones and misses some; the assay was immunoSEQ multiplex PCR. The data contain under 2.5 million clones, 85% to 95% of them singletons. CDR1 and CDR2 from the germline V gene are LGHNT and FRNRAP. Trimming took off 6 bases at V and 1 base at J, with 18 bases between the two ends. The length of the CDR3 is 16 residues. The data derive from a study of shared clonotypes between healthy human individuals. Whole-study results and caveats: Clonotypes that were shared across a few donors made up approximately 5% of naive CD4 clonotypes. Generation probabilities were higher for clonotypes shared across all four sorted-subset donors than for unshared ones.

The chain has TRBV12-5 and TRBJ2-5, with D perhaps matching TRBD1 (8 bases). The sequenced sample consisted of naive CD4+ T cells from PBMCs. Sample subset: CD45RA+ positively selected. This sequence was found in a man between 18 and 29 years old in good health. Some clones in this sample may be carry-over from other donors' samples. CDR3 nucleotide sequence: TGTGCTAGTGGAAAGACAGGGGAGGGGGGCCAAGAGACCCAGTACTTC. It specifies CASGKTGEGGQETQYF.